This T cell receptor (beta chain) was identified during a study of cytomegalovirus exposure and HLA in healthy donors. The CDR3 has 14 amino acids. Germline CDR1 reads LNHNV; CDR2 reads YYDKDF (reference sequence). The V and J ends lost 3 bases and 0 bases respectively, with 8 bases between them. Study findings and constraints: High specificity and sensitivity for cytomegalovirus status were reported for the classifier.

This clone was counted only a few times. What it recognizes is unknown. Amplification used 60 Vbeta primers and 13 Jbeta primers. TCRdb's table, derived via immunoSEQ multiplex PCR, lists solely in-frame clones and lacks some. Of around 150,000 clones listed, more than 80% are singletons. The rearrangement uses TRBV15 and TRBJ1-1; no reliable D call. The sample consisted of PBMCs. The TCR was taken from a woman aged 50 to 60 in good health and CMV-seronegative. CDR3: CATSSTELNTEAFF. The CDR3 DNA reads TGTGCCACCAGCAGCACAGAATTGAACACTGAAGCTTTCTTT.